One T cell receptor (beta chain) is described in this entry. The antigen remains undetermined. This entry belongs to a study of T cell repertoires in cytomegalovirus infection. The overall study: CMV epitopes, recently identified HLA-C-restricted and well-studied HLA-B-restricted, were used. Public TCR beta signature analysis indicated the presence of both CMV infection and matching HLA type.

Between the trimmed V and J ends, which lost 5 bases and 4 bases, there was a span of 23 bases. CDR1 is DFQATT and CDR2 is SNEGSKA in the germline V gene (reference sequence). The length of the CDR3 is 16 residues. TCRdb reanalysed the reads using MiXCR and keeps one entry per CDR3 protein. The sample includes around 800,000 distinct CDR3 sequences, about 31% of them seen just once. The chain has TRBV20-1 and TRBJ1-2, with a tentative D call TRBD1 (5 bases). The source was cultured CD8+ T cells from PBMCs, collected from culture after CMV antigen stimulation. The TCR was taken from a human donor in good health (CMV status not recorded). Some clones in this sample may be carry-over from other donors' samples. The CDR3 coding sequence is TGCAGTGCTGGCCCCGGGACGGAAAGGCTTCTCTATGGCTACACCTTC. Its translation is CSAGPGTERLLYGYTF.